The T cell receptor (beta chain) under discussion was sequenced for a study of blood T cells in healthy people across ages. General study points: In the absence of known donor CMV status, changes in expanded clonotypes were possibly confounded. Strong correlation was found linking TCR beta diversity to naive T cell percentage.

Then a second PCR, running roughly 7 to 11 cycles, was carried out with a sample-barcoded 5' primer and a J-beta primer mix. A template-switch adaptor containing 12 random nucleotides labeled each cDNA molecule. Each CDR3 protein gets one entry after TCRdb re-called the 5' RACE reads with MiXCR. The sample lists hundreds of thousands of distinct CDR3 sequences, roughly 41% occurring once. This clonotype was detected a few times. The antigen remains undetermined. Germline V lookup: CDR1 MNHEY, CDR2 SVGEGT. This CDR3 has 13 amino acids. Trimming removed 6 bases from V and 3 bases from J, with 12 bases in between.

The sequence was obtained from a man older than 75 in good health. The source material was blood. This chain joins TRBV6-2 or TRBV6-3 and TRBJ2-7, with D possibly TRBD1 on 5 matching bases. In DNA, the CDR3 is TGTGCCAGCAGAGTAGGGGCTTTCTACGAGCAGTACTTC. Its translation: CASRVGAFYEQYF.